The sequence of this TCR beta chain was determined in a study of blood T cell repertoires in COVID-19. TCRdb's table, derived via immunoSEQ multiplex PCR, lists solely in-frame clones and lacks some. The sample includes roughly 70,000 clones, more than 80% of them seen just once. Germline values: CDR1 SGHVS, CDR2 FNYEAQ. This CDR3 contains 15 residues. The J segment lost 6 bases and the V segment lost 4 bases, leaving 8 bases of the junction unmatched. The V gene is TRBV7-6, the J gene TRBJ2-7, with 11 bases identical to TRBD1. This sequence was found in a human donor in a cohort sampled during active COVID-19. Sequenced input: peripheral blood. The CDR3 DNA follows: TGTGCCAGCAGCTCCACCGGGACAGGGGGTGGCGAGCAGTACTTC. This gives the protein CASSSTGTGGGEQYF.